This entry concerns a single T cell receptor beta chain. Followed longitudinally, the Seattle patients had been enrolled during active infection. These data are taken from a study of blood T cell repertoires in COVID-19. Study background: PBMCs, B-cell-depleted T cells, or T cells were the source of the cDNA or gDNA that made up the material.

Produced via immunoSEQ multiplex PCR; TCRdb's table is partial and in-frame only. The sample contains some 100,000 clones, less than 85% of which appear only once. Sequencing used peripheral blood. The TCR was taken from a man between 70 and 80 years old with COVID-19, enrolled during active disease.

The CDR3 loop reads CASRTSVSSTDTQYF. CDR3 in DNA: TGTGCCAGCAGGACTAGCGTCTCTAGCACAGATACGCAGTATTTT. V gene TRBV6-5 combines with J gene TRBJ2-3, with 8 bases identical to TRBD2. In germline, CDR1 is MNHEY, CDR2 SVGAGI. CDR3 length equals 15 residues. Trimming took 6 bases from V and 0 from J; bases not matched to a gene: 5.